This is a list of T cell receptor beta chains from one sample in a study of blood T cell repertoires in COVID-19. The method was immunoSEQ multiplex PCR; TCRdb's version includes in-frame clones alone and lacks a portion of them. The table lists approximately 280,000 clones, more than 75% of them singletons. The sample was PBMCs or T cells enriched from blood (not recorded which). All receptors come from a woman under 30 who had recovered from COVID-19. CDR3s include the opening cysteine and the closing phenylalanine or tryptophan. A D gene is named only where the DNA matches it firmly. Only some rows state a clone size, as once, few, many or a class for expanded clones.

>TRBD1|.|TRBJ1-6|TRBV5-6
TGTGCCAGCAGCTCTAGGACAGGGAATTCACCCCTCCACTTT
CASSSRTGNSPLHF
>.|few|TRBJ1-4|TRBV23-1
TGCGCCAGCCCGTGGGAGGGCGCGGGTGTTACTAATGAAAAACTGTTTTTT
CASPWEGAGVTNEKLFF
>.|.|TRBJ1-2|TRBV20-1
TGCAGTGCTAGTGGCCAACTTAACTATGGCTACACCTTC
CSASGQLNYGYTF
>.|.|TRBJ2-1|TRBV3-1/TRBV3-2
TGTGCCAGCAGCTCAGGTGGGGCTCAGGAGCGGCAGTTCTTC
CASSSGGAQERQFF
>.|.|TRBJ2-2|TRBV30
TGTGCCTGCCAGTACGGACAGTACACCGGGGAGCTGTTTTTT
CACQYGQYTGELFF
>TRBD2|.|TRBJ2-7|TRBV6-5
TGTGCCAGCAGTATGACTAGCGGGAGTTCCTACGAGCAGTACTTC
CASSMTSGSSYEQYF
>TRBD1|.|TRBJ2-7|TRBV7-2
TGTGCCAGCAGCTTAGGACAGGGACGGTACTTC
CASSLGQGRYF
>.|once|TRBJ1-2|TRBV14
TGTGCCAGCAGCCAAGATCTGGACGGAATGGGGACTTATGGCTACACCTTC
CASSQDLDGMGTYGYTF
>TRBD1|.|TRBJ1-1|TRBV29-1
TGTACAGGGGCCCGGGACACTGAAGCTTTCTTT
CTGARDTEAFF
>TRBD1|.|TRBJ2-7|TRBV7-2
TGTGCCAGCAGCTTAGAGACAGGGGGCTCCTACGAGCAGTACTTC
CASSLETGGSYEQYF
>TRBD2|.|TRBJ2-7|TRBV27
TGTGCCAGCAGTTTGGCACTAGCGGGAGGCTACGAGCAGTACTTC
CASSLALAGGYEQYF
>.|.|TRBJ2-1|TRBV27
TGTGCCAGCAGTTTCTCGGGCGGGGAGACCTACAATGAGCAGTTCTTC
CASSFSGGETYNEQFF
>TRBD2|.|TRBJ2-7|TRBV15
TGTGCCACCAGCAGAGATTCGCGGGGGGGCCTCTCCTACGAGCAGTACTTC
CATSRDSRGGLSYEQYF
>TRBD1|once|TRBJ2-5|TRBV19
TGTGCCAGTAGTTCGTCGGTTGGGACAGGGGCTGCGGCGACCCAGTACTTC
CASSSSVGTGAAATQYF
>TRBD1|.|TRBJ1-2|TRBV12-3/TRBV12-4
TGTGCCAGCAGTTTCGGGACAGAGTATGGCTACACCTTC
CASSFGTEYGYTF
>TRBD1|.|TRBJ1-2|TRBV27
TGTGCCAGCAGTCCAAAGGGACAGCCGTTCTATGGCTACACCTTC
CASSPKGQPFYGYTF
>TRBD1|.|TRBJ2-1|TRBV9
TGTGCCAGCAGCGTAGTGGGACAGGGATCCAATGAGCAGTTCTTC
CASSVVGQGSNEQFF
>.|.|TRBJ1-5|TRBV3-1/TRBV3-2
TGTGCCAGCAGCCAGGGGAGAGGCAATCAGCCCCAGCATTTT
CASSQGRGNQPQHF
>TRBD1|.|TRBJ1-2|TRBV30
TGTGCCTGGAGCAGCTACGACAGGGTCTTCTATGGCTACACCTTC
CAWSSYDRVFYGYTF
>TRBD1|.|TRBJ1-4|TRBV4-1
TGCGCCAGCAGCCAAGGTAACGCCGGGACAGGTGATGAAAAACTGTTTTTT
CASSQGNAGTGDEKLFF
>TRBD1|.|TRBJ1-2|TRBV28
TGTGCCAGCACCACAAACAGGGGGGGAAACTATGGCTACACCTTC
CASTTNRGGNYGYTF
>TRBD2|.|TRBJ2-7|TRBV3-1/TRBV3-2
TGTGCCAGCAGCCAAGAATTGGCTAGCGGAAGTCTTCCCTACGAGCAGTACTTC
CASSQELASGSLPYEQYF
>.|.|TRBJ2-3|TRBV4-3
TGCGCCAGCAGCCAAGAGCCCCCGGGGGGCGTCACAGATACGCAGTATTTT
CASSQEPPGGVTDTQYF
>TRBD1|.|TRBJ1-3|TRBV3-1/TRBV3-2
TGTGCCAGCAGCCAATTTTCCCCTAACCGGGACAGTAACACCATATATTTT
CASSQFSPNRDSNTIYF
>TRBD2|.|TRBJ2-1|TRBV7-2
TGTGCCAGCAGCTTGGCGGGGGGTAACTACAATGAGCAGTTCTTC
CASSLAGGNYNEQFF